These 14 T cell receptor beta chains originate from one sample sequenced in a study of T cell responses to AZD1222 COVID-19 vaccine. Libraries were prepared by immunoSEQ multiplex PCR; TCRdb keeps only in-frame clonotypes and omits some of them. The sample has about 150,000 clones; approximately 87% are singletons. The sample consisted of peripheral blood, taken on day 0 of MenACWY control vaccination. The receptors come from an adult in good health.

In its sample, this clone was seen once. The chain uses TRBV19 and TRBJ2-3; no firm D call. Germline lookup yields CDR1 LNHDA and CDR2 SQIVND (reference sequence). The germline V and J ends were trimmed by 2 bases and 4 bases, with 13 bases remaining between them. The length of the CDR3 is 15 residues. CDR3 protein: CASSIMGTRSDTQYF. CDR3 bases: TGTGCCAGTAGTATAATGGGAACCCGGTCAGATACGCAGTATTTT.

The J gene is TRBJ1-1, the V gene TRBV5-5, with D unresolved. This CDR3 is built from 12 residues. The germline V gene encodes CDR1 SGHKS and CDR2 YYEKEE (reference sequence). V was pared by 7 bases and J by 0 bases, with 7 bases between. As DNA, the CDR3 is TGTGCCAGCTCTGGGGTGAACACTGAAGCTTTCTTT. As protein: CASSGVNTEAFF.

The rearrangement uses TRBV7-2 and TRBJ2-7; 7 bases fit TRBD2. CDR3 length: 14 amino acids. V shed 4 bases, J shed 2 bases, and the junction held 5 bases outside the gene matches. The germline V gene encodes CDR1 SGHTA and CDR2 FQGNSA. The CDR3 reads CASSSSGTAYEQYF. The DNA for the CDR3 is TGTGCCAGCAGCTCCAGCGGGACTGCCTACGAGCAGTACTTC.

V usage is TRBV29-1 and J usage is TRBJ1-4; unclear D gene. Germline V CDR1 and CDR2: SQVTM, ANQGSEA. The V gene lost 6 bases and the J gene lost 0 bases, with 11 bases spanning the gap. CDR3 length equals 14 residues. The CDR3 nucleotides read TGCAGCGTACGGACGGATACAACTAATGAAAAACTGTTTTTT. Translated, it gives CSVRTDTTNEKLFF.

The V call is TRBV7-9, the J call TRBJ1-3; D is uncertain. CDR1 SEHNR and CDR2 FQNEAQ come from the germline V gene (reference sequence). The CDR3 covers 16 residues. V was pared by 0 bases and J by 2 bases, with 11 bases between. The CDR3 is CASSLAGEYTGNTIYF. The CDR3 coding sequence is TGTGCCAGCAGCTTAGCTGGGGAGTATACTGGAAACACCATATATTTT.

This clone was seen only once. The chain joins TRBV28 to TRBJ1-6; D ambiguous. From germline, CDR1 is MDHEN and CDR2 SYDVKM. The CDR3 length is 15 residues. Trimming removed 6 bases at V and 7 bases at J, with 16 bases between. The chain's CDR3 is CASRPDRVGNSPLHF. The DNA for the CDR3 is TGTGCCAGCAGACCGGATAGGGTGGGCAATTCACCCCTCCACTTT.

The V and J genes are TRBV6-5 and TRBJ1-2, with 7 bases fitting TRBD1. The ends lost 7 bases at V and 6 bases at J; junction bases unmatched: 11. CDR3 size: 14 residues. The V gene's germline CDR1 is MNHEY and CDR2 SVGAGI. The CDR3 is CASTGRGQTNGYTF. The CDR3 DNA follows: TGTGCCAGCACTGGAAGGGGACAGACCAATGGCTACACCTTC.

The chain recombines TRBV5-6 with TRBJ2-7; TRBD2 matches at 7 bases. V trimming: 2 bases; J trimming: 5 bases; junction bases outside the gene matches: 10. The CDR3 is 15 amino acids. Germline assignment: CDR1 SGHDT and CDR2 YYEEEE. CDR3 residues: CASSFSPGGFNEQYF. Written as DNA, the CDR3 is TGTGCCAGCAGCTTTTCTCCGGGAGGCTTCAACGAGCAGTACTTC.

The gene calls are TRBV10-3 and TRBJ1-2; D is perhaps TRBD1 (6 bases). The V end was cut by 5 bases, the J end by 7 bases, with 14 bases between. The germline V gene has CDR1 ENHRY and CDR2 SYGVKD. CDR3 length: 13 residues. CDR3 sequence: CAISLTGTGGYTF. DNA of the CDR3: TGTGCCATCAGTCTTACAGGGACGGGTGGCTACACCTTC.

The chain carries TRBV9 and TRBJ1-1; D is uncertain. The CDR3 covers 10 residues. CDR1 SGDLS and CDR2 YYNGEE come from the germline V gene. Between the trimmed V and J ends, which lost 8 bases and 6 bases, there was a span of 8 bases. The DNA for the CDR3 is TGTGCCAGTGGGAGCCCTGAAGCTTTCTTT. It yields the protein CASGSPEAFF. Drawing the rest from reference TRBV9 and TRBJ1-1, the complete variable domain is DSGVTQTPKHLITATGQRVTLRCSPRSGDLSVYWYQQSLDQGLQFLIQYYNGEERAKGNILERFSAQQFPDLHSELNLSSLELGDSALYFCASGSPEAFFGQGTRLTVV.

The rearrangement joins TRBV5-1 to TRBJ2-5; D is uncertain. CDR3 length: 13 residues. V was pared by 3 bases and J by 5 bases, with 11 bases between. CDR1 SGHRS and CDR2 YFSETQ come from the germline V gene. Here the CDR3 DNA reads TGCGCCAGCAGCTCCCGAATCGCCGAGACCCAGTACTTC. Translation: CASSSRIAETQYF.

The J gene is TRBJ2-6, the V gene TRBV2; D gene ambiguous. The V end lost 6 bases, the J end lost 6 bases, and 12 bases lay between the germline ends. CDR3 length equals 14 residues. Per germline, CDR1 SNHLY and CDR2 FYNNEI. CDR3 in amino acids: CASSLRVEANVLTF. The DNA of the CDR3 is TGTGCCAGCAGCCTCAGAGTCGAGGCCAACGTCCTGACTTTC.

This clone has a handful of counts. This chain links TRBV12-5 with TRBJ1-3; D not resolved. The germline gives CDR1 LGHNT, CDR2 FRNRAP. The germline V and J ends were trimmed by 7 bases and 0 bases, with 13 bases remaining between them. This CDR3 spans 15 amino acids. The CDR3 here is CASEGITYSGNTIYF. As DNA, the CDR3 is TGTGCTAGTGAGGGTATTACCTACTCTGGAAACACCATATATTTT.

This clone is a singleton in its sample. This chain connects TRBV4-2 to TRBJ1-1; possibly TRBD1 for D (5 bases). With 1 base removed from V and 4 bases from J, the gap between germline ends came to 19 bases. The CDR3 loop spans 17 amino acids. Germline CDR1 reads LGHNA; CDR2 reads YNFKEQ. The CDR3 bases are TGTGCCAGCAGCCAAGGGGCAAGGAAGCAGGGAAGCACTGAAGCTTTCTTT. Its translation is CASSQGARKQGSTEAFF.